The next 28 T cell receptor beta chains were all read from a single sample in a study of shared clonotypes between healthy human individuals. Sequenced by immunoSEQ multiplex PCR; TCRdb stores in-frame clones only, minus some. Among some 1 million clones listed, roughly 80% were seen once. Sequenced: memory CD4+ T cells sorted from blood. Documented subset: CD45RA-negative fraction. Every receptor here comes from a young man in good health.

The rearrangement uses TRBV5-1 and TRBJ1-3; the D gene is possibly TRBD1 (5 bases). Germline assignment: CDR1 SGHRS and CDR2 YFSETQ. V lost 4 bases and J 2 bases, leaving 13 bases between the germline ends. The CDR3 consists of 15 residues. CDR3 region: CASSRTTAPGNTIYF. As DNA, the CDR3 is TGCGCCAGCAGCAGGACAACAGCCCCTGGAAACACCATATATTTT.

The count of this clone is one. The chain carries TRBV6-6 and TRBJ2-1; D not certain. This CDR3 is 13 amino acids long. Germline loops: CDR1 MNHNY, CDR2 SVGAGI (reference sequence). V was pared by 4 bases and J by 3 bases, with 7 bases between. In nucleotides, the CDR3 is TGTGCCAGCAGTTCCTGGCTCTACAATGAGCAGTTCTTC. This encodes CASSSWLYNEQFF.

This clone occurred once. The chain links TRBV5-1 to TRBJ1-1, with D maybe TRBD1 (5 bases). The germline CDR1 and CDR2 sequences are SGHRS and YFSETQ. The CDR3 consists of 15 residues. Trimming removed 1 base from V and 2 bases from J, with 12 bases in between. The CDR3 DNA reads TGCGCCAGCAGCTTGATGGTCGGGGGTAACACTGAAGCTTTCTTT. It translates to CASSLMVGGNTEAFF. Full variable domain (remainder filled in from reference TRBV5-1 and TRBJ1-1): KAGVTQTPRYLIKTRGQQVTLSCSPISGHRSVSWYQQTPGQGLQFLFEYFSETQRNKGNFPGRFSGRQFSNSRSEMNVSTLELGDSALYLCASSLMVGGNTEAFFGQGTRLTVV.

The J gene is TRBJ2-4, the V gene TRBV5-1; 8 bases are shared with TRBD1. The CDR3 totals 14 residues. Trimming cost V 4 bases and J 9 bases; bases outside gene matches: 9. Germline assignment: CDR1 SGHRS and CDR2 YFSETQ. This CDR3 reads CASSRGQVGGIQYF. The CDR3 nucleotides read TGCGCCAGCAGCCGGGGACAGGTAGGAGGCATTCAGTACTTC.

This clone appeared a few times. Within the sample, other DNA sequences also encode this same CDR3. The CDR3 loop reads CASSQGDGNYGYTF. CDR3 DNA sequence: TGCGCCAGCAGCCAAGGTGACGGCAACTATGGCTACACCTTC. The rearrangement links TRBV4-1 to TRBJ1-2, with D unresolved. Germline V CDR1 and CDR2: MGHRA, YSYEKL. The CDR3 is made up of 14 amino acids. The V and J ends lost 1 base and 2 bases respectively, with 8 bases between them.

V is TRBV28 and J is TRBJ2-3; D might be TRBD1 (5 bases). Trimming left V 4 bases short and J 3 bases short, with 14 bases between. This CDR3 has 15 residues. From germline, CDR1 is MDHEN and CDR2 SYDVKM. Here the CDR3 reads CASSSSRVLTDTQYF. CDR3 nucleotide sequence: TGTGCCAGCAGTTCCTCCAGGGTGTTAACAGATACGCAGTATTTT. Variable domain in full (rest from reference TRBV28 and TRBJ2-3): DVKVTQSSRYLVKRTGEKVFLECVQDMDHENMFWYRQDPGLGLRLIYFSYDVKMKEKGDIPEGYSVSREKKERFSLILESASTNQTSMYLCASSSSRVLTDTQYFGPGTRLTVL.

Here the CDR3 reads CASSLNADTQYF. The CDR3 nucleotides read TGCGCCAGCAGCTTGAATGCAGATACGCAGTATTTT. The J gene is TRBJ2-3, the V gene TRBV5-1; no clear D. In germline, CDR1 is SGHRS, CDR2 YFSETQ. CDR3 length: 12 residues. V lost 1 base and J 4 bases, leaving 4 bases between the germline ends.

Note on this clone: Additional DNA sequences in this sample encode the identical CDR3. CDR3 bases: TGTGCCAGTAGTGACAGGGGGCGGACGAACACTGAAGCTTTCTTT. Translation: CASSDRGRTNTEAFF. The V call is TRBV19, the J call TRBJ1-1; the match to TRBD1 covers 10 bases. The germline CDR1 and CDR2 sequences are LNHDA and SQIVND (reference sequence). CDR3 length: 15 residues. J gave up 1 base and V 5 bases, and 4 bases lay outside the gene matches.

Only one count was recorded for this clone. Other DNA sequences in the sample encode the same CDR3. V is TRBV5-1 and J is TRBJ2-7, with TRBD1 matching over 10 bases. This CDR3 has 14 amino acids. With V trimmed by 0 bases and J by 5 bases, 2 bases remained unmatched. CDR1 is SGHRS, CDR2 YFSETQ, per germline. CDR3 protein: CASSLGQGAHEQYF. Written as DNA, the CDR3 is TGCGCCAGCAGCTTGGGACAGGGGGCCCACGAGCAGTACTTC.

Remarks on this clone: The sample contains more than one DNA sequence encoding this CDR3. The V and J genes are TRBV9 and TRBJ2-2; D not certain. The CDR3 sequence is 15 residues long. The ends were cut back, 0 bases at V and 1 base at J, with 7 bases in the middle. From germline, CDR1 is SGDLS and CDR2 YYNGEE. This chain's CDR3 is CASSVEGRNTGELFF. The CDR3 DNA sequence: TGTGCCAGCAGCGTAGAAGGCCGGAACACCGGGGAGCTGTTTTTT.

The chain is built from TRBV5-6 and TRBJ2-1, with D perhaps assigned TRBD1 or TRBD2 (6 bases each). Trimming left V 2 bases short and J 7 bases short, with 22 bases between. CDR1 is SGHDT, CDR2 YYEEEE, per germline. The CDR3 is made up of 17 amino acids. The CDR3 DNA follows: TGTGCCAGCAGCTTAGTAACGGCAACGGGAGACAGGAATGAGCAGTTCTTC. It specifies CASSLVTATGDRNEQFF.

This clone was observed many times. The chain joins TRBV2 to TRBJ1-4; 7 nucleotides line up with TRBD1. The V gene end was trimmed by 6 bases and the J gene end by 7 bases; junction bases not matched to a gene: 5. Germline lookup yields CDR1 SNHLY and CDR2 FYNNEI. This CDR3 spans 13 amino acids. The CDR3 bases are TGTGCCAGCAGCCAGGGGGTACGTGAAAAACTGTTTTTT. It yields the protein CASSQGVREKLFF. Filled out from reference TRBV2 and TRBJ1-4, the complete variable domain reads EPEVTQTPSHQVTQMGQEVILRCVPISNHLYFYWYRQILGQKVEFLVSFYNNEISEKSEIFDDQFSVERPDGSNFTLKIRSTKLEDSAMYFCASSQGVREKLFFGSGTQLSVL.

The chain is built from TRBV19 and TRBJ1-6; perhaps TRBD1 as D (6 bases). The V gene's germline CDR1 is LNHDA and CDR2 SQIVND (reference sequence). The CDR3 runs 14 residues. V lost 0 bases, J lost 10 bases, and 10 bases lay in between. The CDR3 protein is CASSIDRGKSPLHF. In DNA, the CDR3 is TGTGCCAGTAGTATAGACAGGGGAAAATCACCCCTCCACTTT.

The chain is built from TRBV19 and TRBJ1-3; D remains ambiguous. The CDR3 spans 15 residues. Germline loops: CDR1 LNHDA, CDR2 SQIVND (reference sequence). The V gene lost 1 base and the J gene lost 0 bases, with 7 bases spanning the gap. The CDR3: CASSIARSSGNTIYF. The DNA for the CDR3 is TGTGCCAGTAGTATAGCACGGAGCTCTGGAAACACCATATATTTT.

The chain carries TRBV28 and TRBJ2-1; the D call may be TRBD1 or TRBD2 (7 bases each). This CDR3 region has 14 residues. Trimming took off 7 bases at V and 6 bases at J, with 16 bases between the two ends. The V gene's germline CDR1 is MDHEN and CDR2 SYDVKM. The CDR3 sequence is CASIRAGGGNEQFF. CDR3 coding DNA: TGTGCCAGCATTAGGGCAGGGGGGGGCAATGAGCAGTTCTTC.

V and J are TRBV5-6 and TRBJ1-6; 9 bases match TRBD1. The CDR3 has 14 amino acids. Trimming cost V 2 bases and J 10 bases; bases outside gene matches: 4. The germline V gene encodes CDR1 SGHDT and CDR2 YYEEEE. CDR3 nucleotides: TGTGCCAGCAGCTTCGGGACAGGGAGCTCACCCCTCCACTTT. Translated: CASSFGTGSSPLHF.

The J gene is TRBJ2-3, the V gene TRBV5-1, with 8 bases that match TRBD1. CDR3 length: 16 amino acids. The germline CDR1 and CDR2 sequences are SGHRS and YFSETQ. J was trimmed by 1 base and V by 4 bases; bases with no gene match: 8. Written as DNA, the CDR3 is TGCGCCAGCAGCAGCTTTCCGGGACAGGGCACAGATACGCAGTATTTT. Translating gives CASSSFPGQGTDTQYF.

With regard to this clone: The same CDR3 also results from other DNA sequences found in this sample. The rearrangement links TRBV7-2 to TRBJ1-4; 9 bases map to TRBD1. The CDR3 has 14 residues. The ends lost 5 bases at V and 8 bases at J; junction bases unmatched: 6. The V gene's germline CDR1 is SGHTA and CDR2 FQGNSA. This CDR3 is CASSPGQGGEKLFF. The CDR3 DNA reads TGTGCCAGCAGCCCGGGACAGGGTGGAGAAAAACTGTTTTTT.

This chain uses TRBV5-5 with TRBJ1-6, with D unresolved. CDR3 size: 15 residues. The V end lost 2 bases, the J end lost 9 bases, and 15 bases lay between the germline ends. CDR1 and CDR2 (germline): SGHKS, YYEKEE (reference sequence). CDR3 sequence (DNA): TGTGCCAGCAGCTTAATTGGAACGGGAGGTTCACCCCTCCACTTT. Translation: CASSLIGTGGSPLHF. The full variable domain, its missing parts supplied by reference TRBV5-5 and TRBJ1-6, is DAGVTQSPTHLIKTRGQQVTLRCSPISGHKSVSWYQQVLGQGPQFIFQYYEKEERGRGNFPDRFSARQFPNYSSELNVNALLLGDSALYLCASSLIGTGGSPLHFGNGTRLTVT.

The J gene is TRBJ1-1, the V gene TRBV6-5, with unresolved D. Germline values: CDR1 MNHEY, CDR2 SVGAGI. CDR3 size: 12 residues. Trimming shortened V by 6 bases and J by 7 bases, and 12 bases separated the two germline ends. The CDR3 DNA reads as TGTGCCAGCAGCTCCTGGGGAAATGAAGCTTTCTTT. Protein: CASSSWGNEAFF.

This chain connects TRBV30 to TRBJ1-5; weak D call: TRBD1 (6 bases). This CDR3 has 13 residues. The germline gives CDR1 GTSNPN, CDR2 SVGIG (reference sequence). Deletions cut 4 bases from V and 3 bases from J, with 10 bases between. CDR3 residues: CAWTQGSNQPQHF. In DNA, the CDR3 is TGTGCCTGGACACAGGGCTCCAATCAGCCCCAGCATTTT.

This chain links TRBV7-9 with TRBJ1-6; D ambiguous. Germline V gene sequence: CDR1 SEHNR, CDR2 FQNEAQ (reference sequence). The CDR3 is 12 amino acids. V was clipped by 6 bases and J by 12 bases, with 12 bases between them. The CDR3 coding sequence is TGTGCCAGCAGAGACAAGGTGGGACCCCTCCACTTT. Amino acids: CASRDKVGPLHF. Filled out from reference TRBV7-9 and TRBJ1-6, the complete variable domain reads DTGVSQNPRHKITKRGQNVTFRCDPISEHNRLYWYRQTLGQGPEFLTYFQNEAQLEKSRLLSDRFSAERPKGSFSTLEIQRTEQGDSAMYLCASRDKVGPLHFGNGTRLTVT.

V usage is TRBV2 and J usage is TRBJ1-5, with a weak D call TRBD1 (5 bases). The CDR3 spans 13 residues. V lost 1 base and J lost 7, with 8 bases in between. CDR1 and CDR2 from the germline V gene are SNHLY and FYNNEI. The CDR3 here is CASSEVKGQPQHF. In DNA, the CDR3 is TGTGCCAGCAGTGAAGTTAAGGGGCAGCCCCAGCATTTT. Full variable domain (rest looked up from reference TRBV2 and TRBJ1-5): EPEVTQTPSHQVTQMGQEVILRCVPISNHLYFYWYRQILGQKVEFLVSFYNNEISEKSEIFDDQFSVERPDGSNFTLKIRSTKLEDSAMYFCASSEVKGQPQHFGDGTRLSIL.

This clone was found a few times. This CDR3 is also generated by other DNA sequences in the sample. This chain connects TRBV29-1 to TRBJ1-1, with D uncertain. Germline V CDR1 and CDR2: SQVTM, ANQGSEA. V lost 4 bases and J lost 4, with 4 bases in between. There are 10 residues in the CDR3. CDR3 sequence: CSVGVTEAFF. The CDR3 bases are TGCAGCGTTGGTGTCACTGAAGCTTTCTTT.

The CDR3 spells CASSQDRAQKLFF. The DNA for the CDR3 is TGTGCCAGCAGCCAGGACAGGGCGCAAAAACTGTTTTTT. The chain links TRBV7-2 to TRBJ1-4; the match to TRBD1 covers 8 bases. The V gene's germline CDR1 is SGHTA and CDR2 FQGNSA. The CDR3 consists of 13 residues. Trimming removed 5 bases from V and 9 bases from J; junction bases left unmatched: 5. The whole variable domain, filled in from reference TRBV7-2 and TRBJ1-4, reads GAGVSQSPSNKVTEKGKDVELRCDPISGHTALYWYRQSLGQGLEFLIYFQGNSAPDKSGLPSDRFSAERTGGSVSTLTIQRTQQEDSAVYLCASSQDRAQKLFFGSGTQLSVL.

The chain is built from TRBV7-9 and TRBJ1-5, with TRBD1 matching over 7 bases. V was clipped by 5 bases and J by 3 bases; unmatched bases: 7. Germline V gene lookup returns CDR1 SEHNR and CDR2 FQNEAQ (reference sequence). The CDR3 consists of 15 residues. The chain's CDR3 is CASSLGGTVNQPQHF. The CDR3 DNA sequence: TGTGCCAGCAGCCTCGGGGGGACAGTCAATCAGCCCCAGCATTTT.

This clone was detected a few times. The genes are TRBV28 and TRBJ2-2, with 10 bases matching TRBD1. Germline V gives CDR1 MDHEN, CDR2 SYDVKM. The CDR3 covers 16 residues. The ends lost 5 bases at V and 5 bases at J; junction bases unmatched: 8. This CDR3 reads CASSPPDRGRTGELFF. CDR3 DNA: TGTGCCAGCAGTCCCCCGGACAGGGGGAGAACCGGGGAGCTGTTTTTT.

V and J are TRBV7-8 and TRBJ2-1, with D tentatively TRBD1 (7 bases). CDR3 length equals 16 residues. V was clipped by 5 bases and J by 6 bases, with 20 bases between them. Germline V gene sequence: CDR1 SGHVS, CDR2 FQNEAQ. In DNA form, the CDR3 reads TGTGCCAGCAGCACACCAGGGGGGCGGGGCGCCAATGAGCAGTTCTTC. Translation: CASSTPGGRGANEQFF.